These 3 T cell receptor beta chains share one sample of origin, sequenced in a study of T-cell reconstitution after alpha-beta-depleted transplantation in children. The library targeted TCRbeta and was prepared with unique molecular identifiers. One entry per CDR3 protein results from TCRdb running MiXCR on the PCR reads. The table includes about 610,000 distinct CDR3 sequences, over 9.5% detected once. The sample here was PBMCs from the stem cell graft donor, taken from the stem cell graft. These receptors were collected from a human donor who donated a stem cell graft to a child with acute myeloid leukemia.

Ten or more counts support this clonotype. The J gene is TRBJ2-7, the V gene TRBV10-3; 9 bases align to TRBD2. The CDR3 is made up of 15 amino acids. Trimming cost V 0 bases and J 3 bases; bases outside gene matches: 3. Germline assignment: CDR1 ENHRY and CDR2 SYGVKD. In nucleotides, the CDR3 is TGTGCCATCAGTGAGTCGAGCGGGAGGAGCTACGAGCAGTACTTC. It codes for CAISESSGRSYEQYF.

This clonotype came up a few times. V is TRBV20-1 and J is TRBJ2-7; 12 bases agree with TRBD1. The length of the CDR3 is 14 residues. Germline V CDR1 and CDR2: DFQATT, SNEGSKA (reference sequence). After removal of 1 base from V and 7 bases from J, the junction contained 5 bases not matched to a gene. The CDR3 here is CSARAGTGGMEQYF. The CDR3 DNA reads TGCAGTGCTAGAGCCGGGACAGGGGGCATGGAGCAGTACTTC.

This clonotype was observed many times. The genes are TRBV2 and TRBJ2-3; D unclear. The CDR3 has 11 amino acids. Germline CDR1 SNHLY, CDR2 FYNNEI. V lost 5 bases and J 5 bases, leaving 5 bases between the germline ends. The CDR3 bases are TGTGCCAGCAGTTCAAAAGATACGCAGTATTTT. Translating it yields CASSSKDTQYF.